Listed below are T cell receptor beta chains from one sample, sequenced in a study of T cell responses to AZD1222 COVID-19 vaccine. Profiling relied on immunoSEQ multiplex PCR, and the TCRdb table lists in-frame clones only, not all of them. The sample carries about 68,000 clones, approximately 91% recorded once. This specimen consisted of peripheral blood, obtained on day 0 of AZD1222 vaccination. The receptors here all came from an adult in good health. CDR3s include the opening cysteine and the closing phenylalanine or tryptophan. Each record gives: V gene, J gene, D gene, clone size, CDR3 protein, CDR3 DNA. The D gene is left open where the match is weak. Clone size appears in some rows only: once, few, many, or a class for an expanded clone.

TRBV7-6	TRBJ2-2	-	once	CASSLVLRGTGELFF	TGTGCCAGCAGCTTAGTTCTTAGAGGAACCGGGGAGCTGTTTTTT
TRBV27	TRBJ2-1	TRBD2	-	CASSPTTAGGINEQFF	TGTGCCAGCAGTCCTACCACTGCGGGAGGGATCAATGAGCAGTTCTTC
TRBV2	TRBJ1-3	-	-	CASRGGSSGSGNTIYF	TGTGCCAGCAGGGGAGGGTCTTCGGGCTCTGGAAACACCATATATTTT
TRBV5-1	TRBJ2-3	TRBD2	-	CASELAGGGDTQYF	TGCGCCAGCGAACTAGCGGGAGGTGGAGATACGCAGTATTTT
TRBV6-5	TRBJ2-7	-	once	CASRAGRYEQYF	TGTGCCAGCAGGGCGGGCCGATACGAGCAGTACTTC
TRBV19	TRBJ1-1	TRBD1	-	CASSSWTGRNTEAFF	TGTGCCAGTAGTTCCTGGACAGGGCGAAACACTGAAGCTTTCTTT
TRBV6-5	TRBJ1-5	TRBD1	-	CASSKTGGNQPQHF	TGTGCCAGCAGTAAGACAGGGGGTAATCAGCCCCAGCATTTT
TRBV6-2/TRBV6-3	TRBJ1-2	-	few	CASSYSGRNFYGYTF	TGTGCCAGCAGTTACTCCGGACGGAACTTCTATGGCTACACCTTC
TRBV11-2	TRBJ2-1	TRBD2	-	CASSYLAGGYNEQFF	TGTGCCAGCAGCTATCTAGCGGGGGGTTACAATGAGCAGTTCTTC
TRBV4-2	TRBJ2-3	-	-	CASSQEGSGVSTDTQYF	TGTGCCAGCAGCCAAGAGGGCAGCGGAGTGAGCACAGATACGCAGTATTTT
TRBV15	TRBJ1-1	TRBD1	-	CATSTGQGAEAFF	TGTGCCACCAGCACCGGACAGGGCGCTGAAGCTTTCTTT
TRBV14	TRBJ1-4	TRBD1	-	CASSRNRGTNEKLFF	TGTGCCAGCAGCAGAAACAGGGGTACTAATGAAAAACTGTTTTTT
TRBV12-3/TRBV12-4	TRBJ2-2	TRBD1	-	CATTGVNTGELFF	TGTGCCACCACAGGGGTTAACACCGGGGAGCTGTTTTTT
TRBV29-1	TRBJ2-5	TRBD2	-	CSVPTGLAGGETQYF	TGCAGCGTCCCAACGGGCCTAGCGGGAGGGGAGACCCAGTACTTC
TRBV6-6	TRBJ1-5	TRBD1	-	CASRGTGNQPQHF	TGTGCCAGCCGGGGGACAGGGAATCAGCCCCAGCATTTT
TRBV6-2/TRBV6-3	TRBJ1-1	-	-	CASSYVANTEAFF	TGTGCCAGCAGTTATGTGGCGAACACTGAAGCTTTCTTT
TRBV5-5	TRBJ2-1	TRBD2	-	CASSTSSGRAGEQFF	TGTGCCAGCAGCACATCTAGCGGGAGGGCCGGTGAGCAGTTCTTC
TRBV12-3/TRBV12-4	TRBJ2-1	-	-	CASGDYNYNEQFF	TGTGCCAGCGGGGATTACAATTACAATGAGCAGTTCTTC
TRBV19	TRBJ1-4	TRBD1	-	CASGDRRGATNEKLFF	TGTGCCAGTGGGGACAGGCGAGGGGCAACTAATGAAAAACTGTTTTTT
TRBV18	TRBJ2-5	-	-	CASSPDSKTQYF	TGTGCCAGCTCACCAGATTCAAAGACCCAGTACTTC
TRBV28	TRBJ2-2	TRBD1	medium-sized	CASSFLSGTGRTGELFF	TGTGCCAGCAGTTTTTTGTCCGGGACAGGGCGCACCGGGGAGCTGTTTTTT
TRBV7-2	TRBJ2-3	-	few	CASKIASSTDTQYF	TGTGCCAGCAAAATCGCGTCTAGCACAGATACGCAGTATTTT
TRBV5-1	TRBJ2-1	TRBD2	-	CASRGGDDEQFF	TGCGCCAGCAGGGGAGGGGATGATGAGCAGTTCTTC
TRBV5-5	TRBJ2-5	-	medium-sized	CASSADWLETQYF	TGTGCCAGCAGCGCCGACTGGTTAGAGACCCAGTACTTC
TRBV6-1	TRBJ1-1	-	few	CASSERRVMNTEAFF	TGTGCCAGCAGTGAAAGGAGGGTCATGAACACTGAAGCTTTCTTT
TRBV6-4	TRBJ2-3	TRBD1	-	CASSDGTGDTDTQYF	TGTGCCAGCAGTGACGGGACAGGGGACACAGATACGCAGTATTTT
TRBV10-3	TRBJ1-3	-	-	CAIRHGKGNGNTIYF	TGTGCCATCAGGCACGGGAAGGGCAATGGAAACACCATATATTTT
TRBV15	TRBJ1-1	-	-	CATSGQGSTEAFF	TGTGCCACCAGCGGGCAGGGAAGCACTGAAGCTTTCTTT
TRBV2	TRBJ1-2	-	-	CASSRDKNYGYTF	TGTGCCAGCAGCCGGGACAAAAACTATGGCTACACCTTC
TRBV11-3	TRBJ2-2	-	-	CASSLDQGDTGELFF	TGTGCCAGCAGCTTAGATCAGGGTGACACCGGGGAGCTGTTTTTT
TRBV27	TRBJ2-6	-	once	CASSLRATSGANVLTF	TGTGCCAGCAGTTTACGCGCCACCTCTGGGGCCAACGTCCTGACTTTC
TRBV2	TRBJ1-2	-	-	CASSDQDRIYGYTF	TGTGCCAGCAGTGACCAAGACAGGATCTATGGCTACACCTTC
TRBV10-3	TRBJ2-1	-	-	CAISGAASSYNEQFF	TGTGCCATCAGTGGGGCGGCAAGCTCCTACAATGAGCAGTTCTTC
TRBV10-2	TRBJ2-3	-	-	CASSFNGLGTQYF	TGCGCCAGCAGCTTCAACGGGCTGGGCACGCAGTATTTT
TRBV4-1	TRBJ1-2	TRBD1	-	CASSQIPGQGGGYTF	TGCGCCAGCAGCCAAATCCCGGGACAGGGTGGGGGCTACACCTTC
TRBV7-9	TRBJ1-2	-	few	CASSRDGGAYGYTF	TGTGCCAGCAGCCGGGATGGGGGGGCCTATGGCTACACCTTC
TRBV10-3	TRBJ1-1	TRBD1	-	CAISESRQGNEAFF	TGTGCCATCAGTGAGTCGAGACAGGGCAATGAAGCTTTCTTT
TRBV29-1	TRBJ2-2	-	-	CSGEGILTGELFF	TGCAGCGGAGAAGGTATTCTCACCGGGGAGCTGTTTTTT
TRBV7-9	TRBJ1-1	-	-	CASSFSQNTEAFF	TGTGCCAGCAGCTTCAGCCAGAACACTGAAGCTTTCTTT
TRBV21-1	TRBJ1-2	-	-	CASSKERGYGYTF	TGTGCCAGCAGCAAAGAGCGGGGTTATGGCTACACCTTC
TRBV18	TRBJ2-5	-	-	CASSRAGKETQYF	TGTGCCAGCTCTAGGGCCGGAAAAGAGACCCAGTACTTC
TRBV29-1	TRBJ2-7	-	-	CSVAGVPSYEQYF	TGCAGCGTTGCAGGGGTCCCCTCCTACGAGCAGTACTTC
TRBV27	TRBJ1-1	-	-	CASSHRDNTEAFF	TGTGCCAGCAGCCACCGGGATAACACTGAAGCTTTCTTT
TRBV3-1/TRBV3-2	TRBJ1-2	-	-	CASSSPRAYGYTF	TGTGCCAGCAGTTCCCCCAGGGCCTATGGCTACACCTTC
TRBV4-1	TRBJ1-5	-	-	CASSPSGTMHQPQHF	TGCGCCAGCAGCCCCTCCGGGACAATGCATCAGCCCCAGCATTTT
TRBV2	TRBJ2-2	-	few	CASSPSGVLNTGELFF	TGTGCCAGCAGCCCGTCAGGGGTCCTAAACACCGGGGAGCTGTTTTTT
TRBV4-3	TRBJ1-6	TRBD1	-	CASSLGQGGSPLHF	TGCGCCAGCAGCCTGGGACAGGGGGGATCACCCCTCCACTTT
TRBV18	TRBJ2-3	-	-	CASSPYTDTQYF	TGTGCCAGCTCACCCTACACAGATACGCAGTATTTT
TRBV27	TRBJ1-1	-	-	CASAAGTGTEAFF	TGTGCCAGCGCCGCAGGGACGGGCACTGAAGCTTTCTTT
TRBV18	TRBJ1-1	-	once	CASSTSGYIEAFF	TGTGCCAGCTCAACCTCGGGATATATTGAAGCTTTCTTT
TRBV6-1	TRBJ1-1	TRBD1	-	CASSDSGGQGARTEAFF	TGTGCCAGCAGTGACAGTGGGGGACAGGGGGCTCGAACTGAAGCTTTCTTT
TRBV14	TRBJ1-5	-	-	CASSQDGRMPQHF	TGTGCCAGCAGCCAAGATGGCCGTATGCCCCAGCATTTT
TRBV6-4	TRBJ2-2	TRBD2	-	CASRNLAGDTGELFF	TGTGCCAGCAGAAATCTAGCGGGAGACACCGGGGAGCTGTTTTTT
TRBV7-9	TRBJ1-3	TRBD1	-	CASSLSPTGSGNTIYF	TGTGCCAGCAGCTTATCCCCGACAGGGTCTGGAAACACCATATATTTT
TRBV2	TRBJ2-6	TRBD1	-	CASNHRDRGFSGANVLTF	TGTGCCAGCAATCACCGGGACAGGGGATTCTCTGGGGCCAACGTCCTGACTTTC
TRBV23-1	TRBJ2-1	-	-	CASSQSLPDNEQFF	TGCGCCAGCAGTCAATCGTTGCCAGACAATGAGCAGTTCTTC